A single sample is the source of the 30 T cell receptor beta chains below, sequenced in a study of OX40 agonist ivuxolimab in advanced cancers. Sequencing used immunoSEQ multiplex PCR; TCRdb keeps in-frame clones, though not all of them. The data show 45,000 or so clones, 80% seen once. The starting material was CD4+ or CD8+ T cells sorted from blood, obtained in a trial of the OX40 agonist ivuxolimab. Receptors originate from an adult with an advanced solid tumor such as melanoma, head and neck, liver or kidney cancer.

The chain combines TRBV4-3 with TRBJ2-1; D is undetermined. The CDR3 totals 17 residues. Germline V gives CDR1 LGHNA, CDR2 YSLEER. V was pared by 3 bases and J by 9 bases, with 24 bases between. CDR3 sequence: CASSQLNSGPGHSEQFF. DNA of the CDR3: TGCGCCAGCAGCCAGCTAAACTCTGGACCCGGTCACAGTGAGCAGTTCTTC.

This rearrangement joins TRBV6-1 to TRBJ1-1; D is possibly TRBD1 (5 bases). Germline values: CDR1 MNHNS, CDR2 SASEGT. The CDR3 sequence is 15 residues long. V gave up 0 bases and J gave up 1 base, with 9 bases separating them. This chain's CDR3 is CASSEADSSNTEAFF. The CDR3 DNA is TGTGCCAGCAGTGAAGCCGACAGCTCGAACACTGAAGCTTTCTTT.

The chain combines TRBV7-2 with TRBJ2-2; possible D gene TRBD1, 6 bases. Trimming pared 4 bases from V and 6 bases from J, leaving 9 bases between. From germline, CDR1 is SGHTA and CDR2 FQGNSA. CDR3 length equals 13 residues. The CDR3, as DNA: TGTGCCAGCAGCTCGAGGACAGCCGGGGAGCTGTTTTTT. Protein sequence: CASSSRTAGELFF.

The chain has TRBV5-4 and TRBJ1-2; D might be TRBD1 (6 bases). Germline CDR1 is SGHNT and CDR2 is YYREEE (reference sequence). The CDR3 has 16 residues. The germline V and J ends were trimmed by 5 bases and 4 bases, with 21 bases remaining between them. The CDR3 spells CASRSLGRGRGYGYTF. The CDR3 DNA is TGTGCCAGCAGGTCCCTTGGCCGGGGGCGAGGCTATGGCTACACCTTC. Drawing the rest from reference TRBV5-4 and TRBJ1-2, the complete variable domain is ETGVTQSPTHLIKTRGQQVTLRCSSQSGHNTVSWYQQALGQGPQFIFQYYREEENGRGNFPPRFSGLQFPNYSSELNVNALELDDSALYLCASRSLGRGRGYGYTFGSGTRLTVV.

The J gene is TRBJ2-7, the V gene TRBV5-6; 9 positions agree with TRBD2. Germline CDR1 is SGHDT and CDR2 is YYEEEE. V lost 0 bases, J lost 2 bases, and 12 bases stayed unmatched. CDR3 length equals 18 residues. CDR3 protein: CASSLGLAGTTITYEQYF. CDR3 DNA: TGTGCCAGCAGCTTGGGGCTAGCGGGGACAACAATCACCTACGAGCAGTACTTC.

The chain carries TRBV6-5 and TRBJ2-3, with no clear D. CDR3 length equals 13 residues. The V end was cut by 7 bases, the J end by 4 bases, with 12 bases between. Germline CDR1 reads MNHEY; CDR2 reads SVGAGI. CDR3 sequence reads: CASMSGPADTQYF. Written as DNA, the CDR3 is TGTGCCAGCATGAGTGGGCCGGCAGATACGCAGTATTTT.

The rearrangement links TRBV30 to TRBJ2-7; D ambiguous. Germline loops: CDR1 GTSNPN, CDR2 SVGIG (reference sequence). The CDR3 is 11 amino acids. V was shortened by 4 bases and J by 3 bases, with 7 bases between the two germline ends. The CDR3 region has the DNA TGTGCCTGGAAAAACTTCTACGAGCAGTACTTC. Its translation is CAWKNFYEQYF.

This clone was counted a single time. The chain joins TRBV6-5 to TRBJ1-2, with 7 bases that match TRBD1. V lost 5 bases and J lost 4; bases outside the gene matches: 10. The CDR3 consists of 15 residues. Germline lookup yields CDR1 MNHEY and CDR2 SVGAGI. The chain's CDR3 is CASSTPRQGLYGYTF. CDR3 nucleotide sequence: TGTGCCAGCAGTACTCCCCGACAGGGACTCTATGGCTACACCTTC.

The J gene is TRBJ2-1, the V gene TRBV7-9; 11 bases are a match to TRBD2. The CDR3 extends over 15 amino acids. CDR1 is SEHNR, CDR2 FQNEAQ, per germline (reference sequence). The junction had 5 bases not matched to a gene; V was cut back by 1 base and J by 9 bases. CDR3 sequence (DNA): TGTGCCAGCAGCTTAGTTAGCGGGAGGGCCATTGAGCAGTTCTTC. Its protein product is CASSLVSGRAIEQFF.

The CDR3 nucleotides are TGTGCCAGCAGCGTAGTATCGACGACCGGGGAGCTGTTTTTT. This encodes CASSVVSTTGELFF. The chain uses TRBV9 and TRBJ2-2; D uncertain. Germline CDR1 and CDR2: SGDLS and YYNGEE. V gave up 0 bases and J gave up 5 bases, with 8 bases separating them. CDR3 length: 14 amino acids. Full variable domain (remainder filled in from reference TRBV9 and TRBJ2-2): DSGVTQTPKHLITATGQRVTLRCSPRSGDLSVYWYQQSLDQGLQFLIQYYNGEERAKGNILERFSAQQFPDLHSELNLSSLELGDSALYFCASSVVSTTGELFFGEGSRLTVL.

This chain uses TRBV19 with TRBJ2-5; D not certain. Germline V gives CDR1 LNHDA, CDR2 SQIVND (reference sequence). The CDR3 is 14 amino acids. Trimming shortened V by 7 bases and J by 0 bases, and 12 bases separated the two germline ends. In DNA form, the CDR3 reads TGTGCCAGTAATCCAGCGACGTACCAAGAGACCCAGTACTTC. Protein sequence: CASNPATYQETQYF.

V gene TRBV4-1 combines with J gene TRBJ2-7, with a possible D match to TRBD1 (6 bases). Germline CDR1 MGHRA, CDR2 YSYEKL. The CDR3 length is 15 residues. Trimming took off 6 bases at V and 2 bases at J, with 17 bases between the two ends. This chain's CDR3 is CASRPSDRTPYEQYF. In DNA, the CDR3 is TGCGCCAGCAGACCCTCCGACAGGACCCCCTACGAGCAGTACTTC.

This clone appeared a few times. This chain connects TRBV7-9 to TRBJ2-7; 11 bases match TRBD2. Germline V CDR1 and CDR2: SEHNR, FQNEAQ (reference sequence). The V gene end was trimmed by 3 bases and the J gene end by 2 bases; junction bases not matched to a gene: 6. The CDR3 is 16 residues long. The CDR3 protein is CASSFLGTSGTYEQYF. The CDR3 DNA reads as TGTGCCAGCAGCTTTCTCGGGACTAGCGGAACCTACGAGCAGTACTTC. Supplemented by reference TRBV7-9 and TRBJ2-7, the full variable domain reads DTGVSQNPRHKITKRGQNVTFRCDPISEHNRLYWYRQTLGQGPEFLTYFQNEAQLEKSRLLSDRFSAERPKGSFSTLEIQRTEQGDSAMYLCASSFLGTSGTYEQYFGPGTRLTVT.

This chain uses TRBV5-1 with TRBJ1-3, with 10 bases that match TRBD1. V lost 2 bases and J lost 2; bases outside the gene matches: 4. The germline V gene encodes CDR1 SGHRS and CDR2 YFSETQ. The length of the CDR3 is 16 residues. The chain's CDR3 is CASSLGGQGTGNTIYF. The CDR3 DNA sequence: TGCGCCAGCAGCTTAGGGGGACAGGGGACTGGAAACACCATATATTTT.

V usage is TRBV5-8 and J usage is TRBJ1-3, with unresolved D. V shed 4 bases and J shed 0 bases, with 8 bases lying between them. This CDR3 is built from 14 residues. CDR1 is SGHTS, CDR2 YDEGEE, per germline. The CDR3 sequence is CASSLPFSGNTIYF. CDR3 bases: TGTGCCAGCAGCCTCCCATTCTCTGGAAACACCATATATTTT.

The chain combines TRBV5-1 with TRBJ2-2, with D perhaps being TRBD1 or TRBD2 (5 bases each). Trimming stripped 0 bases from V and 4 bases from J, with 10 bases between. Germline V gene sequence: CDR1 SGHRS, CDR2 YFSETQ. The CDR3 totals 15 residues. The CDR3 spells CASSLGGVFTGELFF. The CDR3 DNA is TGCGCCAGCAGCTTGGGAGGGGTTTTCACCGGGGAGCTGTTTTTT.

The CDR3 DNA sequence: TGTGCCAGCAGTGAAACCCAGGCTTATGGCTACACCTTC. The encoded protein is CASSETQAYGYTF. The chain uses TRBV6-1 and TRBJ1-2; no firm D call. The V gene's germline CDR1 is MNHNS and CDR2 SASEGT. CDR3 size: 13 residues. Trimming stripped 2 bases from V and 5 bases from J, with 9 bases between.

The gene calls are TRBV5-4 and TRBJ1-2; possible D gene TRBD1, 5 bases. CDR3 size: 13 residues. The germline V gene encodes CDR1 SGHNT and CDR2 YYREEE (reference sequence). V was clipped by 1 base and J by 4 bases, with 8 bases between them. The CDR3 sequence is CASSLQGSYGYTF. The CDR3 bases are TGTGCCAGCAGCTTGCAGGGATCCTATGGCTACACCTTC.

This clone was detected only once. This chain links TRBV7-6 with TRBJ1-3; D ambiguous. Germline V gene data show CDR1 as SGHVS and CDR2 as FNYEAQ. The CDR3 sequence is 15 residues long. Trimming removed 6 bases at V and 0 bases at J, with 12 bases between. The CDR3 loop is CASSFGYGSGNTIYF. Written as DNA, the CDR3 is TGTGCCAGCAGTTTCGGTTATGGCTCTGGAAACACCATATATTTT. The full variable domain, with the rest looked up from reference TRBV7-6 and TRBJ1-3, is GAGVSQSPRYKVTKRGQDVALRCDPISGHVSLYWYRQALGQGPEFLTYFNYEAQQDKSGLPNDRFSAERPEGSISTLTIQRTEQRDSAMYRCASSFGYGSGNTIYFGEGSWLTVV.

The chain employs TRBV2 and TRBJ2-1; TRBD2 aligns across 7 bases. The ends lost 5 bases at V and 9 bases at J; junction bases unmatched: 13. Germline CDR1 SNHLY, CDR2 FYNNEI. This CDR3 has 15 residues. CDR3 in amino acids: CASSKDGGGPPEQFF. In DNA, the CDR3 is TGTGCCAGCAGTAAAGATGGGGGAGGGCCTCCTGAGCAGTTCTTC.

The chain carries TRBV11-2 and TRBJ2-7; D is uncertain. Trimming shortened V by 2 bases and J by 6 bases, and 11 bases separated the two germline ends. The germline V gene encodes CDR1 SGHAT and CDR2 FQNNGV. The CDR3 contains 13 residues. CDR3 region: CASSLSWVGEQYF. CDR3 bases: TGTGCCAGCAGCTTATCCTGGGTCGGCGAGCAGTACTTC.

The rearrangement uses TRBV28 and TRBJ2-4, with TRBD1 as a possible D gene (6 bases). The CDR3 is 14 amino acids. The germline V gene has CDR1 MDHEN and CDR2 SYDVKM. Trimming took 6 bases from V and 2 from J, leaving 11 bases between them. CDR3 nucleotide sequence: TGTGCCAGCAGCTTTCAGGGGACCAAAAACATTCAGTACTTC. Residues: CASSFQGTKNIQYF.

The V and J genes are TRBV7-9 and TRBJ2-7; D ambiguous. Germline V gene sequence: CDR1 SEHNR, CDR2 FQNEAQ (reference sequence). This CDR3 has 14 amino acids. V was trimmed by 5 bases and J by 4 bases, leaving 15 bases between them. The CDR3 nucleotides are TGTGCCAGCAGCCCCACGAGAGGCCGGTACGAGCAGTACTTC. It translates to CASSPTRGRYEQYF.

This clone was counted only a few times. This chain joins TRBV9 and TRBJ1-1; D may be TRBD1 (6 bases). Germline values: CDR1 SGDLS, CDR2 YYNGEE. The CDR3 runs to 15 residues. V lost 3 bases and J lost 4, with 16 bases in between. In nucleotides, the CDR3 is TGTGCCAGCAGCGCCTCAACAGGGCAGGGCACTGAAGCTTTCTTT. It encodes CASSASTGQGTEAFF.

V usage is TRBV6-6 and J usage is TRBJ2-7; D might be TRBD2 (6 bases). V was shortened by 1 base and J by 7 bases, with 14 bases between the two germline ends. CDR1 and CDR2 (germline): MNHNY, SVGAGI (reference sequence). There are 14 residues in the CDR3. The CDR3 bases are TGTGCCAGCAGTTACTGGACGGGAGCCAAAGAGCAGTACTTC. Translating gives CASSYWTGAKEQYF.

The chain recombines TRBV4-1 with TRBJ2-7; the D gene is possibly TRBD2 (6 bases). Trimming removed 0 bases from V and 12 bases from J, with 9 bases in between. The CDR3 runs to 11 residues. Germline V lookup: CDR1 MGHRA, CDR2 YSYEKL. Here the CDR3 reads CASSQERRVYF. CDR3 coding DNA: TGCGCCAGCAGCCAAGAGCGGAGGGTGTACTTC.

The genes are TRBV6-1 and TRBJ1-3; weak D call: TRBD1 (5 bases). The CDR3 contains 14 residues. Germline lookup yields CDR1 MNHNS and CDR2 SASEGT. Between the trimmed V and J ends, which lost 9 bases and 4 bases, there was a span of 16 bases. The CDR3 bases are TGTGCCAGTTCAGCACCTCAGGGAGGAAACACCATATATTTT. Its translation: CASSAPQGGNTIYF.

The rearrangement links TRBV9 to TRBJ2-3; D remains ambiguous. The CDR3 spans 15 residues. V shed 0 bases and J shed 3 bases, with 11 bases lying between them. The germline gives CDR1 SGDLS, CDR2 YYNGEE. The CDR3, as DNA: TGTGCCAGCAGCGTAGGGAATGACTGGACAGATACGCAGTATTTT. The encoded protein is CASSVGNDWTDTQYF.

The chain has TRBV18 and TRBJ2-5; possible D gene TRBD2, 6 bases. This CDR3 has 15 residues. The V gene's germline CDR1 is KGHSH and CDR2 LQKENI. V was cut by 1 base and J by 2 bases, with 11 bases left in between. The CDR3 DNA follows: TGTGCCAGCTCACCACGGGGGACTCAGCAAGAGACCCAGTACTTC. Translation gives CASSPRGTQQETQYF.

In its sample, this clone was seen a few times. V is TRBV7-8 and J is TRBJ2-3; D remains ambiguous. Per the germline V gene, CDR1 is SGHVS and CDR2 is FQNEAQ. V was pared by 0 bases and J by 6 bases, with 10 bases between. The CDR3 is 14 residues long. This chain's CDR3 is CASSLAGNKDTQYF. The CDR3 DNA reads TGTGCCAGCAGCTTAGCGGGGAACAAGGATACGCAGTATTTT.